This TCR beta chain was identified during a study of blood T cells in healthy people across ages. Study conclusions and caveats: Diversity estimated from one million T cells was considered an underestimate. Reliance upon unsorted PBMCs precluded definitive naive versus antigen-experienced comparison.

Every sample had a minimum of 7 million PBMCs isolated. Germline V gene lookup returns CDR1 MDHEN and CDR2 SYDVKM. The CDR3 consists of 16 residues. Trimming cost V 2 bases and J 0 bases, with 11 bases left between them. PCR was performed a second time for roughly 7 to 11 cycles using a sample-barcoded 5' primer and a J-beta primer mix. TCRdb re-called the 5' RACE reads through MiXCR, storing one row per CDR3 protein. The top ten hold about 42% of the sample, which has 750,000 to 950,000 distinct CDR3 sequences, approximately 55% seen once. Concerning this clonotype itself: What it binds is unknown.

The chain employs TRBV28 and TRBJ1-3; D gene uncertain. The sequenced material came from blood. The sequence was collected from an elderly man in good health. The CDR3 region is CASSLTSALSGNTIYF. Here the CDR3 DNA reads TGTGCCAGCAGTTTAACCTCGGCCCTCTCTGGAAACACCATATATTTT.